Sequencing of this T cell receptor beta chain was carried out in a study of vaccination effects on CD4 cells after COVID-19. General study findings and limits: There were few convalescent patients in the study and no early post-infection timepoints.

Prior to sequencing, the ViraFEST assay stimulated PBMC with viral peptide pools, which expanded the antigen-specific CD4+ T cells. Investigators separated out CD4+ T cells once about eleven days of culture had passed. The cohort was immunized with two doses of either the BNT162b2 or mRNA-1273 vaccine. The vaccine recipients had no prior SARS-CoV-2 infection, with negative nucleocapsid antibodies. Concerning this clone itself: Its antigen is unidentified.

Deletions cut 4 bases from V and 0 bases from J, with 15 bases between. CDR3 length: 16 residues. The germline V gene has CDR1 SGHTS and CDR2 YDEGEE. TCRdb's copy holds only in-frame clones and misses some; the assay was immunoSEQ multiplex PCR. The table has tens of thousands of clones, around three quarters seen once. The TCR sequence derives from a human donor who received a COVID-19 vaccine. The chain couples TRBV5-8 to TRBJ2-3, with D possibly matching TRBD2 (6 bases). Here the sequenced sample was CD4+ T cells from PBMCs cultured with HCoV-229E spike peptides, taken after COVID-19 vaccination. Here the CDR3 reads CASSITGGASTDTQYF. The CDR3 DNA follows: TGTGCCAGCAGCATTACCGGGGGTGCTAGCACAGATACGCAGTATTTT.